The clone carrying this TCR beta chain was observed a single time. This specimen belongs to a study of cytomegalovirus exposure and HLA in healthy donors. PCR employed 60 Vbeta and 13 Jbeta primers. Repertoires were generated with immunoSEQ multiplex PCR, while TCRdb's copy carries only in-frame clones and drops some. The sample has around 170,000 clones; 79% are singletons. Germline V gene sequence: CDR1 SGHNT, CDR2 YENEEA. The CDR3 totals 15 residues. V lost 0 bases and J 0 bases, leaving 9 bases between the germline ends. The rearrangement joins TRBV11-3 to TRBJ2-7, with D possibly being TRBD1 (6 bases). The source material was PBMCs. The receptor's source is a woman aged 40 to 50 in good health and CMV-seronegative. The CDR3 protein is CASSLDLGGSYEQYF. CDR3 sequence (DNA): TGTGCCAGCAGCTTAGATCTAGGGGGCTCCTACGAGCAGTACTTC.